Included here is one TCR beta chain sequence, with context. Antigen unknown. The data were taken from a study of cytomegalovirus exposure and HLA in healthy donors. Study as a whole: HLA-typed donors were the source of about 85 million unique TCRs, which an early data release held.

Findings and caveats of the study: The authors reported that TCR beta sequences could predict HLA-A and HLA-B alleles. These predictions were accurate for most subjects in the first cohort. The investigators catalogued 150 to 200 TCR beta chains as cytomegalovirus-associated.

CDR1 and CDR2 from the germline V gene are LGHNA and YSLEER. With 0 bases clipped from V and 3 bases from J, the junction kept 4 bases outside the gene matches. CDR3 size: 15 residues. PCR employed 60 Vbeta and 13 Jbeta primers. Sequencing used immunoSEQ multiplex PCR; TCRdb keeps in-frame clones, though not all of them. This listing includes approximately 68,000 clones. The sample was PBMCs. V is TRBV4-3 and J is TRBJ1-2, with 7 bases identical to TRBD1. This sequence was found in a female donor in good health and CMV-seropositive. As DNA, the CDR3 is TGCGCCAGCAGCCAAGACCAGGGGGTGGACTATGGCTACACCTTC. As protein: CASSQDQGVDYGYTF.